The count of the clone carrying this TCR beta chain is one. The entry originates in a study of cytomegalovirus exposure and HLA in healthy donors. The overall study: Researchers found that under 90% of over 350 genotyped donors fell within the Caucasian-associated ancestry cluster.

The V and J ends lost 0 bases and 3 bases respectively, with 11 bases between them. The CDR3 loop spans 15 amino acids. Per germline, CDR1 MNHNY and CDR2 SVGAGI (reference sequence). PCR primers comprised 60 Vbeta and 13 Jbeta primers. Under the authors' procedure: Tens of millions of unique TCR beta chains, some 9.9 million shared, were counted in a later analysis. Method: immunoSEQ multiplex PCR; TCRdb's copy keeps in-frame clones and lacks some. Clone size and the V and J calls come from that table; the DNA yielded D and trimming. The profile shows hundreds of thousands of clones, roughly four fifths of them singletons.

The TCR comes from a woman in her thirties or forties in good health and CMV-seronegative. This chain connects TRBV6-6 to TRBJ1-2; no reliable D call. Sequencing was done on a sample of PBMCs. The DNA of the CDR3 is TGTGCCAGCAGTTACTCGAGTTACAGATACTATGGCTACACCTTC. Protein: CASSYSSYRYYGYTF.